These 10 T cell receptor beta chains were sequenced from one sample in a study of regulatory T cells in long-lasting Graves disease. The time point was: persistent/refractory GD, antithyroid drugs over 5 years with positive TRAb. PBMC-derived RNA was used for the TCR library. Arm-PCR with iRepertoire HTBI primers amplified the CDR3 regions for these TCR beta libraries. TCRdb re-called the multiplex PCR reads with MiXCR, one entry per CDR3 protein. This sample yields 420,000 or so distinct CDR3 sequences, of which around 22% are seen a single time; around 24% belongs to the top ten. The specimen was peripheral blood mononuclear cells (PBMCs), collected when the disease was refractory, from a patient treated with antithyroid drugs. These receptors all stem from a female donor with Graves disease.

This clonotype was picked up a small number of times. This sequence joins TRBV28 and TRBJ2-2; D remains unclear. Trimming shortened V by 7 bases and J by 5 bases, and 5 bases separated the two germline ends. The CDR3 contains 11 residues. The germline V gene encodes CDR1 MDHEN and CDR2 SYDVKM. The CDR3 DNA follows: TGTGCCAGCACTGGAACCGGGGAGCTGTTTTTT. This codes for CASTGTGELFF.

CDR3 loop: CAISEKRSSYEQYF. The CDR3, as DNA: TGTGCCATCAGTGAAAAGCGATCTTCCTACGAGCAGTACTTC. This chain links TRBV10-3 with TRBJ2-7; D gene ambiguous. Germline V lookup: CDR1 ENHRY, CDR2 SYGVKD. The CDR3 length is 14 residues. The V gene lost 3 bases and the J gene lost 1 base, with 10 bases spanning the gap.

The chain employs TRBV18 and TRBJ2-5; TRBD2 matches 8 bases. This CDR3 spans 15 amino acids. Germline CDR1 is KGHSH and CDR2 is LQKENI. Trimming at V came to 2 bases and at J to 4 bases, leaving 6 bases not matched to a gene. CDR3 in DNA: TGTGCCAGCTCACCATATAGAGCGGGAGCAGAGACCCAGTACTTC. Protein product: CASSPYRAGAETQYF.

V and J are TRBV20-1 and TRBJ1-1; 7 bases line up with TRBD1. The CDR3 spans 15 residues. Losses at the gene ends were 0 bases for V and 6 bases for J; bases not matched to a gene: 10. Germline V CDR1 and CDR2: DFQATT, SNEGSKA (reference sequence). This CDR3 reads CSARDHGQAAPEAFF. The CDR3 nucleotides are TGCAGTGCTAGAGATCACGGACAGGCGGCACCTGAAGCTTTCTTT.

CDR3 sequence: CASSPGQGVGYTF. The CDR3 nucleotides are TGTGCCAGCTCACCCGGACAGGGCGTCGGCTACACCTTC. The chain has TRBV18 and TRBJ1-2, with 8 bases identical to TRBD1. This CDR3 has 13 residues. CDR1 and CDR2 (germline): KGHSH, LQKENI. V was clipped by 3 bases and J by 8 bases; unmatched bases: 5.

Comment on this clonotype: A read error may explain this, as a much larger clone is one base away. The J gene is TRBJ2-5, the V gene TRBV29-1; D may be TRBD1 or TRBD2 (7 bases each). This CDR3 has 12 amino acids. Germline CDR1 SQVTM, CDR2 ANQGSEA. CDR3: CGGGQQQETQYF. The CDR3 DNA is TGCGGCGGGGGACAGCAACAAGAGACCCAGTACTTC.

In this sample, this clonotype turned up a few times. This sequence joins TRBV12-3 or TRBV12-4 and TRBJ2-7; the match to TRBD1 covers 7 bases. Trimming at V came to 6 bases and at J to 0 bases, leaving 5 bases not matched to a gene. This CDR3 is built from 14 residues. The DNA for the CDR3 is TGTGCCAGCAGGAAGTCAGGGGGCTCCTACGAGCAGTACTTC. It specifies CASRKSGGSYEQYF.

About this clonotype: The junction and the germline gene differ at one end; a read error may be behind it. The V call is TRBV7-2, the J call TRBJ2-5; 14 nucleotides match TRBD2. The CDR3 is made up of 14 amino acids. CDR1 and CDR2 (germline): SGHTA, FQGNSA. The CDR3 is CASSRTSGRKTQYF. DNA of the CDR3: TGCGCCAGCAGCCGGACTAGCGGGAGGAAGACCCAGTACTTC. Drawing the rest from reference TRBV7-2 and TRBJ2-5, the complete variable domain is GAGVSQSPSNKVTEKGKDVELRCDPISGHTALYWYRQSLGQGLEFLIYFQGNSAPDKSGLPSDRFSAERTGGSVSTLTIQRTQQEDSAVYLCASSRTSGRKTQYFGPGTRLLVL.

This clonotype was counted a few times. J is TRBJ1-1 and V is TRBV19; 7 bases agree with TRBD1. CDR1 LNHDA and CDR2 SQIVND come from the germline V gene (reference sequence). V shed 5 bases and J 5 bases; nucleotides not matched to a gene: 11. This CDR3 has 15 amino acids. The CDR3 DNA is TGTGCCAGTAGTTCTCAATCGGGACAGCCTACTGAAGCTTTCTTT. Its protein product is CASSSQSGQPTEAFF. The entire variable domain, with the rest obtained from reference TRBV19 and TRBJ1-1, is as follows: DGGITQSPKYLFRKEGQNVTLSCEQNLNHDAMYWYRQDPGQGLRLIYYSQIVNDFQKGDIAEGYSVSREKKESFPLTVTSAQKNPTAFYLCASSSQSGQPTEAFFGQGTRLTVV.

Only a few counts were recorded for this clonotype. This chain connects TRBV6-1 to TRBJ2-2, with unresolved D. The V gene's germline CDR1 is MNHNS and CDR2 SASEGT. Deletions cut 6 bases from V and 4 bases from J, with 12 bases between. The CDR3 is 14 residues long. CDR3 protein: CASSRNSPTGELFF. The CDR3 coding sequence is TGTGCCAGCAGCCGCAACAGCCCCACCGGGGAGCTGTTTTTT.